The text below deals with one T cell receptor (beta chain). What it recognizes is unknown. Trimming left V 6 bases short and J 4 bases short, with 18 bases between. The CDR3 runs to 15 residues. Germline lookup yields CDR1 MNHEY and CDR2 SVGAGI. The sample is drawn from a study of shared clonotypes between healthy human individuals. Original processing methods: ImmunoSEQ junction-only sequences lacked quality scores, so their filtering differed. Sequencing used immunoSEQ multiplex PCR; TCRdb keeps in-frame clones, though not all of them. From that table come the V and J calls and clone size; the DNA was used to work out D and trimming. Among roughly 1,100,000 clones, around 76% were seen once, and the ten largest hold approximately 1.5%. Points from the study as a whole: A reduction in generation probabilities was seen for non-shared clonotypes relative to those shared by all four donors. It was expected that sequencing depth would affect clonotype sharing among donors. Shared clonotypes: about 4.6% naive CD4, roughly 3.5% naive CD8, about 2.5% memory CD4, about 0.41% memory CD8.

The specimen was memory CD4+ T cells sorted from blood. This sample's subset: CD45RA-negative fraction. The rearrangement uses TRBV6-5 and TRBJ2-5, with D maybe TRBD1 (6 bases). The clonotype originates from a man aged 18 to 35 in good health. DNA for the CDR3: TGTGCCAGCAGGAGTCTGGGGGCGGAAGGAGAGACCCAGTACTTC. The encoded protein is CASRSLGAEGETQYF.